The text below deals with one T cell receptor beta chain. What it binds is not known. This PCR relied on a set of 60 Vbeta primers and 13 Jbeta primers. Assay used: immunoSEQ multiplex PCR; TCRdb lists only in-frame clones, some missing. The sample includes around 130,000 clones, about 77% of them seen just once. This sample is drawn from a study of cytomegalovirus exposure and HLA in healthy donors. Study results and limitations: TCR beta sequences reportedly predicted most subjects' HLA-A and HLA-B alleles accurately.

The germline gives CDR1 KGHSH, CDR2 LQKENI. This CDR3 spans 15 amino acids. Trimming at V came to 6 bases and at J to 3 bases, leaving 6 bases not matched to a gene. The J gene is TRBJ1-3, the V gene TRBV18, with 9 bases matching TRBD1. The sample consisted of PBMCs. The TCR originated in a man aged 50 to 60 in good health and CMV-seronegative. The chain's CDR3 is CASSPGTGSGNTIYF. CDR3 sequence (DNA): TGTGCCAGCTCGCCCGGGACAGGGAGTGGAAACACCATATATTTT.